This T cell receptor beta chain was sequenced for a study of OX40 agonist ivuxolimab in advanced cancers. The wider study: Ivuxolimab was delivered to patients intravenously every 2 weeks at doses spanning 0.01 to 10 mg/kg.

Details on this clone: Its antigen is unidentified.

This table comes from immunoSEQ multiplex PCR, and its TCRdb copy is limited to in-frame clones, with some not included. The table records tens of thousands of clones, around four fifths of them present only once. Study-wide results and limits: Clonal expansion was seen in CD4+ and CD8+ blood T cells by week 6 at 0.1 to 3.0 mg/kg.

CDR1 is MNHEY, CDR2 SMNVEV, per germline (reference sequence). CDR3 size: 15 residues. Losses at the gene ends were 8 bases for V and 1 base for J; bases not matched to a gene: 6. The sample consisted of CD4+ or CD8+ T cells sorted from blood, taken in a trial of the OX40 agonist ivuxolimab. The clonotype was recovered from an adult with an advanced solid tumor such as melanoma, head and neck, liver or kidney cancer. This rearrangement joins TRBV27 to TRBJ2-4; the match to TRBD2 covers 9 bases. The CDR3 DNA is TGTGCCAGCGCGGGAGGGGATGGGGCCAAAAACATTCAGTACTTC. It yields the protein CASAGGDGAKNIQYF.